These T cell receptor beta chains were read from a single sample in a study of blood T cell repertoires in COVID-19. Here immunoSEQ multiplex PCR was the method, and the copy in TCRdb shows in-frame clones only, minus some. This sample yields roughly 200,000 clones, of which about 91% are seen a single time; more than 1.4% belongs to the top ten. The source material was peripheral blood. These receptors came from a young man with active or convalescent COVID-19. CDR3s include the opening cysteine and the closing phenylalanine or tryptophan. A D gene is named only where the DNA matches it firmly. The size field is filled for only some rows; it gives once, few, many or a size class.

j_gene: TRBJ2-7
v_gene: TRBV2
d_gene: TRBD1
abundance: .
CDR3nt: TGTGCCAGCAGCCCGGGACAGGGGTCCTACGAGCAGTACTTC
CDR3aa: CASSPGQGSYEQYF

j_gene: TRBJ1-1
v_gene: TRBV10-3
d_gene: .
abundance: .
CDR3nt: TGTGCCATTGCGCGGGCGCAGAATGAAGCTTTCTTT
CDR3aa: CAIARAQNEAFF

j_gene: TRBJ1-4
v_gene: TRBV27
d_gene: TRBD1
abundance: .
CDR3nt: TGTGCCAGCAGTCCCCACAGGGGGCGTGGTGAAAAACTGTTTTTT
CDR3aa: CASSPHRGRGEKLFF

j_gene: TRBJ2-2
v_gene: TRBV7-2
d_gene: TRBD1
abundance: .
CDR3nt: TGTGCCAGCAGCTTAGACGGGACAGGCGCGAACACCGGGGAGCTGTTTTTT
CDR3aa: CASSLDGTGANTGELFF

j_gene: TRBJ1-2
v_gene: TRBV3-1/TRBV3-2
d_gene: .
abundance: .
CDR3nt: TGTGCCAGCAGCCAAGCCACAGCTAACTATGGCTACACCTTC
CDR3aa: CASSQATANYGYTF

j_gene: TRBJ2-7
v_gene: TRBV10-3
d_gene: TRBD2
abundance: .
CDR3nt: TGTGCCGGCGGGACTAGCGGCTACGAGCAGTACTTC
CDR3aa: CAGGTSGYEQYF

j_gene: TRBJ1-6
v_gene: TRBV27
d_gene: .
abundance: few
CDR3nt: TGTGCCAGCAGTTTAGCAGGGGAATATTCACCCCTCCACTTT
CDR3aa: CASSLAGEYSPLHF

j_gene: TRBJ2-1
v_gene: TRBV19
d_gene: TRBD2
abundance: once
CDR3nt: TGTGCCAGTAGTGGGCTTGCGGGAGGGAGCTACAATGAGCAGTTCTTC
CDR3aa: CASSGLAGGSYNEQFF

j_gene: TRBJ1-4
v_gene: TRBV7-7
d_gene: TRBD1
abundance: .
CDR3nt: TGTGCTAGCAGCCTAACAGGGGGCAATGAAAAACTGTTTTTT
CDR3aa: CASSLTGGNEKLFF

j_gene: TRBJ1-6
v_gene: TRBV30
d_gene: TRBD1
abundance: .
CDR3nt: TGTGCCTGGACATCCGGGACAGGGAATTCACCCCTCCACTTT
CDR3aa: CAWTSGTGNSPLHF

j_gene: TRBJ2-7
v_gene: TRBV19
d_gene: TRBD1
abundance: .
CDR3nt: TGTGCCAGTAGTATCTTAGACAGGGGGAACGAGCAGTACTTC
CDR3aa: CASSILDRGNEQYF

j_gene: TRBJ1-5
v_gene: TRBV7-2
d_gene: TRBD1
abundance: once
CDR3nt: TGTGCCAGCAGTAGGGACAGCGCGCTTGGCCAGCCCCAGCATTTT
CDR3aa: CASSRDSALGQPQHF

j_gene: TRBJ1-6
v_gene: TRBV2
d_gene: .
abundance: .
CDR3nt: TGTGCCAGCAGCCCAACAGGGAGCTCCTATAATTCACCCCTCCACTTT
CDR3aa: CASSPTGSSYNSPLHF

j_gene: TRBJ2-7
v_gene: TRBV7-6
d_gene: TRBD2
abundance: .
CDR3nt: TGTGCCAGCAGCTTATCGGGTCTAGCGGTTAATTCCTACGAGCAGTACTTC
CDR3aa: CASSLSGLAVNSYEQYF

j_gene: TRBJ2-1
v_gene: TRBV28
d_gene: TRBD2
abundance: .
CDR3nt: TGTGCCAGCAGTGAACCGGGACTAGGGAACAATGAGCAGTTCTTC
CDR3aa: CASSEPGLGNNEQFF

j_gene: TRBJ2-1
v_gene: TRBV15
d_gene: TRBD1
abundance: .
CDR3nt: TGTGCCACCAGCAAAAAAAACCGGGACAGGAGAAGTACTGAGCAGTTCTTC
CDR3aa: CATSKKNRDRRSTEQFF

j_gene: TRBJ1-2
v_gene: TRBV7-2
d_gene: .
abundance: .
CDR3nt: TGTGCCAGCAGCTTAGCGGGAGATTCTAACTATGGCTACACCTTC
CDR3aa: CASSLAGDSNYGYTF

j_gene: TRBJ2-1
v_gene: TRBV30
d_gene: TRBD1
abundance: .
CDR3nt: TGTGCCTGGTCTTACAGGGGCAATGAGCAGTTCTTC
CDR3aa: CAWSYRGNEQFF

j_gene: TRBJ2-7
v_gene: TRBV20-1
d_gene: .
abundance: once
CDR3nt: TGCAGTGCGATGGACACCTACGAGCAGTACTTC
CDR3aa: CSAMDTYEQYF

j_gene: TRBJ2-5
v_gene: TRBV5-4
d_gene: TRBD2
abundance: .
CDR3nt: TGTGCCAGCAGCTTAGGGACTAGCGGCCAAGAGACCCAGTACTTC
CDR3aa: CASSLGTSGQETQYF

j_gene: TRBJ1-1
v_gene: TRBV6-6
d_gene: .
abundance: .
CDR3nt: TGTGCCAGCAGTGACATAACAGGGACGAACACTGAAGCTTTCTTT
CDR3aa: CASSDITGTNTEAFF

j_gene: TRBJ1-3
v_gene: TRBV28
d_gene: TRBD1
abundance: few
CDR3nt: TGTGCCAGCAGTGCCCCCCCGGACAGGGGATATTCTGGAAACACCATATATTTT
CDR3aa: CASSAPPDRGYSGNTIYF

j_gene: TRBJ2-1
v_gene: TRBV11-3
d_gene: TRBD2
abundance: .
CDR3nt: TGTGCCAGCAGCCGCGGGACTAGCGGGAGGGCATACGATGAGCAGTTCTTC
CDR3aa: CASSRGTSGRAYDEQFF

j_gene: TRBJ2-2
v_gene: TRBV10-2
d_gene: .
abundance: .
CDR3nt: TGCGCCAGCATTGCGGAGACGAACACCGGGGAGCTGTTTTTT
CDR3aa: CASIAETNTGELFF

j_gene: TRBJ2-7
v_gene: TRBV9
d_gene: .
abundance: once
CDR3nt: TGTGCCAGCAGCGTAGGAGGAGGGACTCACCATTACGAGCAGTACTTC
CDR3aa: CASSVGGGTHHYEQYF

j_gene: TRBJ2-7
v_gene: TRBV28
d_gene: TRBD2
abundance: .
CDR3nt: TGTGCCAGCAGTTTAGTGTGGGGACTAGCCCTCACTAACTACGAGCAGTACTTC
CDR3aa: CASSLVWGLALTNYEQYF

j_gene: TRBJ2-5
v_gene: TRBV2
d_gene: TRBD1
abundance: once
CDR3nt: TGTGCCAGCAGTGGTGACAGGGTTCGGGAGACCCAGTACTTC
CDR3aa: CASSGDRVRETQYF

j_gene: TRBJ1-1
v_gene: TRBV6-6
d_gene: .
abundance: .
CDR3nt: TGTGCATCCGGAGGGTTCACTGAAGCTTTCTTT
CDR3aa: CASGGFTEAFF

j_gene: TRBJ2-7
v_gene: TRBV19
d_gene: TRBD1
abundance: .
CDR3nt: TGTGCCAGTAGCCCAGATAGAGCCCGACAGGGAAGGTTGTCACAGTACTTC
CDR3aa: CASSPDRARQGRLSQYF

j_gene: TRBJ2-2
v_gene: TRBV10-2
d_gene: TRBD1
abundance: .
CDR3nt: TGCGCCAGCAGGAGATCGACAGGGACGAACACCGGGGAGCTGTTTTTT
CDR3aa: CASRRSTGTNTGELFF